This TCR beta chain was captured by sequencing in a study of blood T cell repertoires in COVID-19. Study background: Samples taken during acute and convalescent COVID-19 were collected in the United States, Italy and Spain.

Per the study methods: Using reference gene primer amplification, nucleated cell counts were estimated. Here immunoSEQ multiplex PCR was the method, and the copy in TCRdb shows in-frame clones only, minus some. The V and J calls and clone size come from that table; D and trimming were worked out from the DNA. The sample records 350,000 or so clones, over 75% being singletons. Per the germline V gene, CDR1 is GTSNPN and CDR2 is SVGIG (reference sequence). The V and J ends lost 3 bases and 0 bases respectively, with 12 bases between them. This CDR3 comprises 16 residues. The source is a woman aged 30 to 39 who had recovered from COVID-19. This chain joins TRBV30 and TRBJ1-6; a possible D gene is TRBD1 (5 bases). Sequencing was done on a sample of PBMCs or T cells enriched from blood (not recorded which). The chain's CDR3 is CAWREDTSSYNSPLHF. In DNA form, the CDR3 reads TGTGCCTGGAGAGAGGACACAAGCTCCTATAATTCACCCCTCCACTTT.